This TCR beta chain was recovered during a study of T-cell memory formation after mild COVID-19. General study points: The main location of contracting CD4+ clones was CM and EM, and that of contracting CD8+ clones was EMRA.

Per the germline V gene, CDR1 is GTSNPN and CDR2 is SVGIG (reference sequence). V was clipped by 3 bases and J by 4 bases; unmatched bases: 6. The CDR3 is made up of 14 amino acids. Libraries for TCRalpha and TCRbeta carried sample barcodes and unique molecular identifiers via 5'RACE. MiXCR, applied by TCRdb to the 5' RACE reads, yields one record per CDR3 protein. The sample shows about 560,000 distinct CDR3 sequences, around 16% of them seen only once. About this clonotype: Its target is not known.

Sequenced sample: PBMCs or a T cell subset sorted from them (not recorded which). The V and J genes are TRBV30 and TRBJ2-1; 7 nucleotides match TRBD1. The clonotype comes from an adult woman who had mild COVID-19 (a few samples of this study predate the infection). Cell type and time point are not known. The CDR3 reads CAWSSRTGYNEQFF. The CDR3 DNA follows: TGTGCCTGGAGCTCCCGGACAGGTTACAATGAGCAGTTCTTC.